Listed below are T cell receptor beta chains from one sample, sequenced in a study of cytomegalovirus exposure and HLA in healthy donors. Profiled with immunoSEQ multiplex PCR; TCRdb holds only in-frame clones, not every one. The table has tens of thousands of clones, approximately 88% seen once; the top ten hold 6% to 8%. Material for sequencing was PBMCs. The receptors shown here come from a young woman in good health and CMV-seronegative. CDR3s include the opening cysteine and the closing phenylalanine or tryptophan. D genes are given only for firm matches.

len: 15; v_gene: TRBV7-2; j_gene: TRBJ2-3; d_gene: NA; CDR3aa: CASSRYYPSTDTQYF
len: 14; v_gene: TRBV28; j_gene: TRBJ2-7; d_gene: TRBD1; CDR3aa: CASSRNRGPYEQYF
len: 13; v_gene: TRBV5-6; j_gene: TRBJ1-2; d_gene: NA; CDR3aa: CASSLDSQGGYTF
len: 12; v_gene: TRBV6-5; j_gene: TRBJ2-7; d_gene: NA; CDR3aa: CASSYRGYEQYF
len: 13; v_gene: TRBV6-5; j_gene: TRBJ2-1; d_gene: NA; CDR3aa: CASSPSINNEQFF
len: 9; v_gene: TRBV28; j_gene: TRBJ2-7; d_gene: NA; CDR3aa: CATLYEQYF
len: 14; v_gene: TRBV5-4; j_gene: TRBJ1-1; d_gene: NA; CDR3aa: CASSFMGQNTEAFF
len: 13; v_gene: TRBV5-1; j_gene: TRBJ2-7; d_gene: NA; CDR3aa: CASSLDGYYEQYF
len: 13; v_gene: TRBV25-1; j_gene: TRBJ1-4; d_gene: TRBD1; CDR3aa: CASTRDRDEKLFF
len: 16; v_gene: TRBV5-1; j_gene: TRBJ2-1; d_gene: TRBD2; CDR3aa: CASSPTSESSYNEQFF
len: 16; v_gene: TRBV15; j_gene: TRBJ2-3; d_gene: NA; CDR3aa: CATSRGSQGGSDTQYF
len: 17; v_gene: TRBV4-2; j_gene: TRBJ2-3; d_gene: NA; CDR3aa: CASSQERHSGSTDTQYF
len: 15; v_gene: TRBV27; j_gene: TRBJ2-3; d_gene: NA; CDR3aa: CASSLRSGSTDTQYF
len: 18; v_gene: TRBV15; j_gene: TRBJ2-5; d_gene: TRBD2; CDR3aa: CATSRDGASGRAGETQYF
len: 15; v_gene: TRBV5-4; j_gene: TRBJ2-7; d_gene: TRBD2; CDR3aa: CASSPGLAGSYEQYF
len: 14; v_gene: TRBV6-5; j_gene: TRBJ1-4; d_gene: TRBD1; CDR3aa: CASSYRGRREKLFF
len: 14; v_gene: TRBV6-4; j_gene: TRBJ2-2; d_gene: NA; CDR3aa: CASTDDEDTGELFF
len: 12; v_gene: TRBV5-6; j_gene: TRBJ2-1; d_gene: NA; CDR3aa: CASSLLYNEQFF
len: 15; v_gene: TRBV9; j_gene: TRBJ2-5; d_gene: NA; CDR3aa: CASSTRTSLGETQYF
len: 12; v_gene: TRBV6-5; j_gene: TRBJ1-1; d_gene: NA; CDR3aa: CASRGTFLKAFF
len: 16; v_gene: TRBV11-2; j_gene: TRBJ1-1; d_gene: TRBD1; CDR3aa: CASSLEGGGLNTEAFF
len: 15; v_gene: TRBV4-3; j_gene: TRBJ2-1; d_gene: NA; CDR3aa: CASSQDRASYNEQFF
len: 15; v_gene: TRBV4-1; j_gene: TRBJ2-7; d_gene: NA; CDR3aa: CASSPLLRSPGERYF
len: 19; v_gene: TRBV27; j_gene: TRBJ2-4; d_gene: NA; CDR3aa: CASSLKGTARVGGINIQYF
len: 14; v_gene: TRBV18; j_gene: TRBJ2-1; d_gene: TRBD2; CDR3aa: CASSQREAYNEQFF
len: 15; v_gene: TRBV27; j_gene: TRBJ2-1; d_gene: NA; CDR3aa: CASSLRPPRMDEQFF
len: 14; v_gene: TRBV7-9; j_gene: TRBJ2-3; d_gene: TRBD2; CDR3aa: CASTPGLAGDTQYF
len: 14; v_gene: TRBV4-1; j_gene: TRBJ1-1; d_gene: NA; CDR3aa: CASSQGFGSTEAFF
len: 15; v_gene: TRBV29-1; j_gene: TRBJ1-3; d_gene: TRBD1; CDR3aa: CSVRTGAQSGNTIYF
len: 12; v_gene: TRBV28; j_gene: TRBJ2-1; d_gene: NA; CDR3aa: CASSLLGREQFF
len: 15; v_gene: TRBV2; j_gene: TRBJ2-7; d_gene: TRBD1; CDR3aa: CASSDPGQGSYEQYF
len: 13; v_gene: TRBV6-1; j_gene: TRBJ2-7; d_gene: TRBD1; CDR3aa: CASAFRGPYEQYF
len: 15; v_gene: TRBV7-6; j_gene: TRBJ2-1; d_gene: TRBD2; CDR3aa: CASSLASGSLNEQFF
len: 14; v_gene: TRBV27; j_gene: TRBJ1-3; d_gene: NA; CDR3aa: CASSLQGGGNTIYF
len: 14; v_gene: TRBV28; j_gene: TRBJ2-2; d_gene: TRBD1; CDR3aa: CASSPQGSPMELFF
len: 15; v_gene: TRBV18; j_gene: TRBJ2-1; d_gene: TRBD1; CDR3aa: CASSQGQGARNEQFF
len: 11; v_gene: TRBV20-1; j_gene: TRBJ2-1; d_gene: NA; CDR3aa: CSARGRPRGFF
len: 15; v_gene: TRBV27; j_gene: TRBJ1-5; d_gene: TRBD1; CDR3aa: CASRMDRGSNQPQHF
len: 14; v_gene: TRBV2; j_gene: TRBJ1-1; d_gene: NA; CDR3aa: CASRVQGRNTEAFF
len: 18; v_gene: TRBV9; j_gene: TRBJ2-1; d_gene: TRBD2; CDR3aa: CASSVEGLAGGKWNEQFF
len: 13; v_gene: TRBV4-1; j_gene: TRBJ2-1; d_gene: NA; CDR3aa: CASSQDYSNEQFF
len: 14; v_gene: TRBV19; j_gene: TRBJ1-2; d_gene: TRBD1; CDR3aa: CASRNRGNGYGYTF
len: 14; v_gene: TRBV7-3; j_gene: TRBJ2-1; d_gene: TRBD1; CDR3aa: CASSQGQGHNEQFF
len: 17; v_gene: TRBV5-4; j_gene: TRBJ2-2; d_gene: TRBD2; CDR3aa: CASSPGLAGFNTGELFF
len: 14; v_gene: TRBV7-2; j_gene: TRBJ2-7; d_gene: NA; CDR3aa: CASSPRRGSYEQYF
len: 15; v_gene: TRBV6-5; j_gene: TRBJ1-4; d_gene: NA; CDR3aa: CASSPTGVTNEKLFF
len: 14; v_gene: TRBV7-9; j_gene: TRBJ2-7; d_gene: NA; CDR3aa: CASSFRDKSYEQYF